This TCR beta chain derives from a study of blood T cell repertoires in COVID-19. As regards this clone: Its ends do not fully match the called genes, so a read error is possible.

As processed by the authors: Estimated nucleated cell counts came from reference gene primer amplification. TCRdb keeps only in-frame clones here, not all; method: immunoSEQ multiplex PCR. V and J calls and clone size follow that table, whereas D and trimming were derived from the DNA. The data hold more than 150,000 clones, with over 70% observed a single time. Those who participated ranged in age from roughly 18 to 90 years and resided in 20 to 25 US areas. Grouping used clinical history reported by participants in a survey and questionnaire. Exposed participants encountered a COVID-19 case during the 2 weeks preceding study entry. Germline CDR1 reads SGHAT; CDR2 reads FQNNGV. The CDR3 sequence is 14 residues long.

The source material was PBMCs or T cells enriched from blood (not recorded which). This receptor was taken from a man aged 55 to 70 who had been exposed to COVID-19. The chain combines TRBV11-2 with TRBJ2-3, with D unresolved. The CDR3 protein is CASSLATHQMFPDF. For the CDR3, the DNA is TGTGCCAGCAGCTTAGCTACCCATCAAATGTTCCCGGATTTT.